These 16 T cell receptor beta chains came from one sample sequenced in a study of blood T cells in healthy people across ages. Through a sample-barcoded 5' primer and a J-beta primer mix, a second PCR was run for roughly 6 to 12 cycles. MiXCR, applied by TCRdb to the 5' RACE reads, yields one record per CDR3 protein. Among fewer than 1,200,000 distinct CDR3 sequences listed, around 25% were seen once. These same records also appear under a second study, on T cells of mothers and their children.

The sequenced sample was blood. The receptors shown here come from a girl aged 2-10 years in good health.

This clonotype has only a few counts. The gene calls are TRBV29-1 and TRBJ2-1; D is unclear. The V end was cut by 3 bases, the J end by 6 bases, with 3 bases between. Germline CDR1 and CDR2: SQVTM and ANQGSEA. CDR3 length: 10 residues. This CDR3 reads CSVDLNEQFF. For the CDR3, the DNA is TGCAGCGTTGACCTCAATGAGCAGTTCTTC.

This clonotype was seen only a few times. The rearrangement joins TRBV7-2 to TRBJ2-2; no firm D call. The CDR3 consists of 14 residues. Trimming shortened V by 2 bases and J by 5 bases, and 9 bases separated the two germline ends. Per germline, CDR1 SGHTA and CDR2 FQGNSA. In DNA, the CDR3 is TGTGCCAGCAGCTTACCCTTTGAAACCGGGGAGCTGTTTTTT. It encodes CASSLPFETGELFF.

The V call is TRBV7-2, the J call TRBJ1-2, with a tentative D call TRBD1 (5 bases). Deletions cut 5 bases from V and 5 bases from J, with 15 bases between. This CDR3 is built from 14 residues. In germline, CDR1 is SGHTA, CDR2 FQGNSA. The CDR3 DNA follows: TGTGCCAGCAGCACGAGGGGCAGGAGGTATGGCTACACCTTC. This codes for CASSTRGRRYGYTF.

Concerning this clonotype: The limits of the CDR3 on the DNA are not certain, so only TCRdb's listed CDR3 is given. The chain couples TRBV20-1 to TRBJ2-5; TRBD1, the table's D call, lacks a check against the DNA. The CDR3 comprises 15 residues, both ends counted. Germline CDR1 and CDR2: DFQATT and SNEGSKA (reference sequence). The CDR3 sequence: CSASWAGGSEETRYF.

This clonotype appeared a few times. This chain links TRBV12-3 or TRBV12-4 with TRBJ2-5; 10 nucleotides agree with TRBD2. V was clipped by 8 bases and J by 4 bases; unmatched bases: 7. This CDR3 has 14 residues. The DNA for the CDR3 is TGTGCCAGCCAGCGGGAGGGCCAACGAGAGACCCAGTACTTC. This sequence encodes CASQREGQRETQYF.

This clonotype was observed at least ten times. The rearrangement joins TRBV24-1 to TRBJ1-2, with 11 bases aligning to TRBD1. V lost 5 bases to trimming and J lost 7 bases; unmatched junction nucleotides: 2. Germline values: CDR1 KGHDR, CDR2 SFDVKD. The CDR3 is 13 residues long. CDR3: CATSGGTGGGYTF. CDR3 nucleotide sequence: TGTGCCACCAGTGGTGGGACAGGGGGTGGCTACACCTTC.

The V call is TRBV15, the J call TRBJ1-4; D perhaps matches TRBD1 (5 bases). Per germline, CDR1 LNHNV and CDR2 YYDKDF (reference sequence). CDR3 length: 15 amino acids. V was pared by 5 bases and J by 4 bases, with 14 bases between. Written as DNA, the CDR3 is TGTGCCACCAGCCCACGACAGTCCCTTAATGAAAAACTGTTTTTT. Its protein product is CATSPRQSLNEKLFF.

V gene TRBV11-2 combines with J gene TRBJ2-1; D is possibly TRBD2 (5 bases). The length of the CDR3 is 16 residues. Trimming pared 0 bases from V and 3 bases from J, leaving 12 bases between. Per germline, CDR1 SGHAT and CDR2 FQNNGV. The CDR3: CASSLDGSAYYNEQFF. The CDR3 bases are TGTGCCAGCAGCTTAGATGGGAGCGCTTACTACAATGAGCAGTTCTTC.

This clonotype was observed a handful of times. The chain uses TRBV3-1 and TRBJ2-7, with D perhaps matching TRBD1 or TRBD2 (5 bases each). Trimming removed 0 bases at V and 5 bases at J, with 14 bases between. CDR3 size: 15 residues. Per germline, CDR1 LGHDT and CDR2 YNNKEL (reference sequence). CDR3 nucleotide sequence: TGTGCCAGCAGCCAAGATAGGGGAGAATTAGACGAGCAGTACTTC. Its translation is CASSQDRGELDEQYF.

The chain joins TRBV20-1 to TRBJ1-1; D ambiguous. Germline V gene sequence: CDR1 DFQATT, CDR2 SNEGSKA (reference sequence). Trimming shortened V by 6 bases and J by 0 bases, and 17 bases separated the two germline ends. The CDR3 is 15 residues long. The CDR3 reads CSASAAGQVNTEAFF. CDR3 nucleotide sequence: TGCAGTGCGAGCGCCGCCGGCCAAGTGAACACTGAAGCTTTCTTT.

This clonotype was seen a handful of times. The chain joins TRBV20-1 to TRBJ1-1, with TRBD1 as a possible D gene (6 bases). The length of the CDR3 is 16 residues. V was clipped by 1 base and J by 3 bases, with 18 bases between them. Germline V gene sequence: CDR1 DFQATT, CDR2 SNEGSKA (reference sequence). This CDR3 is CSARGEGGGWDTEAFF. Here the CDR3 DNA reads TGCAGTGCTAGAGGTGAAGGGGGAGGGTGGGACACTGAAGCTTTCTTT.

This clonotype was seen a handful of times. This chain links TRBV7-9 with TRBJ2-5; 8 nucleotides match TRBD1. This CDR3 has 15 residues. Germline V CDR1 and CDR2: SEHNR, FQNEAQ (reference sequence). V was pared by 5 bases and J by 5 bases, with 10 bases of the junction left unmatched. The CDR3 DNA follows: TGTGCCAGCAGCCCCGCGGACAGGGAGAGGGAGACCCAGTACTTC. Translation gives CASSPADRERETQYF.

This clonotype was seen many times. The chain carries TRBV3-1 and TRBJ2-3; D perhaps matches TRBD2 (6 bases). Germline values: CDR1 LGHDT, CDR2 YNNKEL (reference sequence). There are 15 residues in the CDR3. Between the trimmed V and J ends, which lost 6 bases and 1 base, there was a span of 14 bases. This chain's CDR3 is CASSPDGGGTDTQYF. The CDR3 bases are TGTGCCAGCAGTCCGGACGGCGGGGGCACAGATACGCAGTATTTT.

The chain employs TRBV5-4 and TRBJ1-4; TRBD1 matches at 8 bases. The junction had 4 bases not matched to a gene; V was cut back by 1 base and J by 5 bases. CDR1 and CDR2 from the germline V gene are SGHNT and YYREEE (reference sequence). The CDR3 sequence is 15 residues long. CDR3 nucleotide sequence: TGTGCCAGCAGCTTGAGGAGACAGGGGAATGAAAAACTGTTTTTT. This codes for CASSLRRQGNEKLFF.

This CDR3 reads CASSQRGGEDYGYTF. The DNA of the CDR3 is TGTGCCAGCAGTCAAAGGGGGGGGGAGGACTATGGCTACACCTTC. The chain has TRBV5-5 and TRBJ1-2; D may be TRBD1 (6 bases). The V gene lost 5 bases and the J gene lost 3 bases, with 17 bases spanning the gap. CDR3 length equals 15 residues. Germline values: CDR1 SGHKS, CDR2 YYEKEE (reference sequence).

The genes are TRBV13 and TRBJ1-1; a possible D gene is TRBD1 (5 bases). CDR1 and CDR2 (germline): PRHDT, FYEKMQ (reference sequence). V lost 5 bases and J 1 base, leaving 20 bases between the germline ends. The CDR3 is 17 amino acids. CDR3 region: CASSQRGVMWENTEAFF. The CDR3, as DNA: TGTGCCAGCAGCCAGCGGGGGGTCATGTGGGAGAACACTGAAGCTTTCTTT.